The 20 T cell receptor beta chains below all came from one sample that was sequenced in a study of Ad26.COV2.S vaccination and SARS-CoV-2 variants. Method: immunoSEQ multiplex PCR; TCRdb's copy keeps in-frame clones and lacks some. The sample includes hundreds of thousands of clones, 92% of them seen just once. The sequencing used peripheral blood, collected after recovery from COVID-19. Receptor source: a human donor who had recovered from COVID-19.

The gene calls are TRBV11-2 and TRBJ2-3; D is unclear. Germline V lookup: CDR1 SGHAT, CDR2 FQNNGV. V gave up 1 base and J gave up 5 bases, with 10 bases separating them. The CDR3 has 14 residues. In DNA, the CDR3 is TGTGCCAGCAGCTTAGGGCTGGCGGTAGATACGCAGTATTTT. This sequence encodes CASSLGLAVDTQYF.

The V call is TRBV4-2, the J call TRBJ2-3; D possibly matches TRBD1 or TRBD2 (5 bases each). V lost 3 bases, J lost 2 bases, and 18 bases lay in between. CDR1 LGHNA and CDR2 YNFKEQ come from the germline V gene. CDR3 length equals 17 residues. The CDR3 spells CASSQDPTGTNTDTQYF. The CDR3 bases are TGTGCCAGCAGCCAGGATCCCACCGGGACCAACACAGATACGCAGTATTTT.

The rearrangement links TRBV6-5 to TRBJ1-1; D perhaps matches TRBD1 (5 bases). Trimming left V 0 bases short and J 11 bases short, with 13 bases between. Germline V CDR1 and CDR2: MNHEY, SVGAGI. This CDR3 contains 13 residues. The CDR3 DNA sequence: TGTGCCAGCAGTTACTCCGGGACCGGATGGGCTTTCTTT. The encoded protein is CASSYSGTGWAFF.

This sequence joins TRBV6-5 and TRBJ2-1; D might be TRBD1 (5 bases). The CDR3 extends over 14 amino acids. Trimming cost V 1 base and J 7 bases, with 11 bases left between them. Germline V gives CDR1 MNHEY, CDR2 SVGAGI. The CDR3 loop is CASSYYAGRNEQFF. The CDR3 region has the DNA TGTGCCAGCAGTTACTACGCAGGGCGAAATGAGCAGTTCTTC.

This chain's CDR3 is CASSLDSATNEKLFF. DNA of the CDR3: TGTGCCAGCAGCCTCGACAGTGCAACTAATGAAAAACTGTTTTTT. This chain links TRBV7-2 with TRBJ1-4, with D maybe TRBD1 (5 bases). Between the trimmed V and J ends, which lost 5 bases and 0 bases, there was a span of 10 bases. Per germline, CDR1 SGHTA and CDR2 FQGNSA. There are 15 residues in the CDR3.

V gene TRBV7-2 combines with J gene TRBJ2-1; 10 bases map to TRBD2. With V trimmed by 5 bases and J by 9 bases, 10 bases remained unmatched. This CDR3 spans 15 amino acids. Germline V gene lookup returns CDR1 SGHTA and CDR2 FQGNSA. CDR3 in amino acids: CASSPPGSGGVEQFF. DNA for the CDR3: TGTGCCAGCAGCCCCCCGGGAAGCGGGGGGGTTGAGCAGTTCTTC.

This chain joins TRBV21-1 and TRBJ1-2. TRBV21-1 is flagged as a pseudogene. This CDR3 contains 16 residues. In DNA, the CDR3 is TGTGCCAGCAGCAAAGCGCGGGGCAGGGCCTCGGGTGGCTACACCTTC. The encoded protein is CASSKARGRASGGYTF.

The J gene is TRBJ2-3, the V gene TRBV29-1, with 9 bases lining up with TRBD1. The CDR3 consists of 14 residues. With V trimmed by 6 bases and J by 6 bases, 10 bases remained unmatched. The germline gives CDR1 SQVTM, CDR2 ANQGSEA. The CDR3 here is CSVRDRDQGDTQYF. CDR3 nucleotides: TGCAGCGTAAGGGACAGGGACCAAGGGGATACGCAGTATTTT.

This chain links TRBV19 with TRBJ1-1; TRBD1 agrees at 10 bases. This CDR3 contains 16 residues. Germline CDR1 and CDR2: LNHDA and SQIVND (reference sequence). Trimming removed 7 bases from V and 0 bases from J; junction bases left unmatched: 8. The CDR3, as DNA: TGTGCCAGTACCACCCAGGACAGGGGGATGAACACTGAAGCTTTCTTT. This sequence encodes CASTTQDRGMNTEAFF. The variable domain in full, completed from reference TRBV19 and TRBJ1-1, reads DGGITQSPKYLFRKEGQNVTLSCEQNLNHDAMYWYRQDPGQGLRLIYYSQIVNDFQKGDIAEGYSVSREKKESFPLTVTSAQKNPTAFYLCASTTQDRGMNTEAFFGQGTRLTVV.

The CDR3 nucleotides read TGTGCCAGCAGTTACCTGGCAGACTACGAGCAGTACTTC. Its translation is CASSYLADYEQYF. The rearrangement uses TRBV6-6 and TRBJ2-7, with D unresolved. Germline CDR1 reads MNHNY; CDR2 reads SVGAGI (reference sequence). Trimming removed 2 bases from V and 3 bases from J, with 8 bases in between. The CDR3 runs to 13 residues.

The CDR3: CASTRGDRPYEQYF. The CDR3 nucleotides are TGTGCCAGCACCCGCGGGGACAGACCCTACGAGCAGTACTTC. The chain employs TRBV27 and TRBJ2-7, with D maybe TRBD1 (7 bases). The germline CDR1 and CDR2 sequences are MNHEY and SMNVEV (reference sequence). The CDR3 has 14 residues. V was pared by 7 bases and J by 2 bases, with 15 bases between.

The CDR3 coding sequence is TGCAGCGTTGCTGGACACCTTACCACCGGGGAGCTGTTTTTT. Its translation: CSVAGHLTTGELFF. This chain connects TRBV29-1 to TRBJ2-2; the D gene is possibly TRBD1 (5 bases). Germline CDR1 SQVTM, CDR2 ANQGSEA. V was pared by 4 bases and J by 4 bases, with 13 bases between. There are 14 residues in the CDR3.

This chain connects TRBV10-3 to TRBJ2-3; the match to TRBD1 covers 7 bases. The V gene end was trimmed by 9 bases and the J gene end by 2 bases; junction bases not matched to a gene: 8. CDR1 is ENHRY and CDR2 is SYGVKD in the germline V gene. This CDR3 has 14 residues. CDR3 region: CAIQGHFNTDTQYF. The CDR3, as DNA: TGTGCCATACAGGGGCACTTCAACACAGATACGCAGTATTTT.

V usage is TRBV6-5 and J usage is TRBJ2-7, with TRBD1 identical over 9 bases. The V and J ends lost 6 bases and 5 bases, in that order; junction bases with no gene match: 5. CDR3 length equals 13 residues. Germline lookup yields CDR1 MNHEY and CDR2 SVGAGI. The CDR3 region has the DNA TGTGCCAGCAGGAACCGGGACAGGGACGAGCAGTACTTC. Translating gives CASRNRDRDEQYF.

J is TRBJ2-3 and V is TRBV6-2 or TRBV6-3, with TRBD1 matching 7 bases. Germline CDR1 is MNHEY and CDR2 is SVGEGT. V lost 0 bases and J lost 6; bases outside the gene matches: 9. This CDR3 spans 16 amino acids. CDR3 sequence: CASSYSKQGDTDTQYF. CDR3 DNA: TGTGCCAGCAGTTACTCGAAGCAGGGGGATACCGATACGCAGTATTTT.

The chain carries TRBV27 and TRBJ2-7; the match to TRBD2 covers 8 bases. The CDR3 is made up of 14 amino acids. Germline-derived CDR1 and CDR2 are MNHEY and SMNVEV (reference sequence). Trimming removed 3 bases from V and 6 bases from J; junction bases left unmatched: 7. Here the CDR3 DNA reads TGTGCCAGCAGTTTTATGGCGGGGGGTCTCGAGCAGTACTTC. It specifies CASSFMAGGLEQYF.

This rearrangement joins TRBV5-6 to TRBJ2-2; D call uncertain. Trimming cost V 0 bases and J 3 bases, with 9 bases left between them. The germline CDR1 and CDR2 sequences are SGHDT and YYEEEE. This CDR3 contains 15 residues. The CDR3 sequence: CASSLGSRDTGELFF. In DNA, the CDR3 is TGTGCCAGCAGCTTGGGGAGTAGGGACACCGGGGAGCTGTTTTTT.

V usage is TRBV15 and J usage is TRBJ1-3; 7 bases are shared with TRBD1. The CDR3 runs to 14 residues. Trimming cost V 8 bases and J 1 base; bases outside gene matches: 5. The germline V gene encodes CDR1 LNHNV and CDR2 YYDKDF (reference sequence). CDR3 in DNA: TGTGCCACCCGAGGGGGCGCGTCTGGAAACACCATATATTTT. Translating it yields CATRGGASGNTIYF.

Regarding this clone: At the DNA level, this CDR3 is encoded by other sequences in the same sample as well. DNA for the CDR3: TGTGCCAGCAGCTTCGGGACAGGGAGGAACACCGGGGAGCTGTTTTTT. Residues: CASSFGTGRNTGELFF. The V and J genes are TRBV5-6 and TRBJ2-2; the match to TRBD1 covers 9 bases. The germline V gene has CDR1 SGHDT and CDR2 YYEEEE. J was trimmed by 1 base and V by 2 bases; bases with no gene match: 3. This CDR3 is built from 16 residues. The variable domain in full, completed from reference TRBV5-6 and TRBJ2-2, reads DAGVTQSPTHLIKTRGQQVTLRCSPKSGHDTVSWYQQALGQGPQFIFQYYEEEERQRGNFPDRFSGHQFPNYSSELNVNALLLGDSALYLCASSFGTGRNTGELFFGEGSRLTVL.

The chain has TRBV28 and TRBJ1-5, with D maybe TRBD1 (6 bases). Germline CDR1 reads MDHEN; CDR2 reads SYDVKM. The ends were cut back, 5 bases at V and 0 bases at J, with 17 bases in the middle. This CDR3 has 17 residues. CDR3 residues: CASSTGATGPSNQPQHF. CDR3 nucleotides: TGTGCCAGCAGTACCGGTGCGACAGGTCCTAGCAATCAGCCCCAGCATTTT.